This TCR beta chain was documented in a study of blood T cell repertoires in COVID-19. Study overall: T cells, B-cell-depleted T cells, or PBMCs supplied cDNA or gDNA.

Repertoires were generated with immunoSEQ multiplex PCR, while TCRdb's copy carries only in-frame clones and drops some. The profile shows 210,000 or so clones, roughly 90% of them singletons. The CDR3 length is 14 residues. J lost 5 bases, V lost 4 bases, and 9 bases had no gene match. Germline CDR1 SQVTM, CDR2 ANQGSEA. Sequencing was performed on peripheral blood. The receptor's source is a woman aged 50 to 60 with acute or convalescent COVID-19. The rearrangement uses TRBV29-1 and TRBJ1-2, with 8 bases aligning to TRBD1. The CDR3 protein is CSVVSTGVKYGYTF. The DNA for the CDR3 is TGCAGCGTTGTTTCGACAGGGGTGAAATATGGCTACACCTTC.